This TCR beta chain was observed in a study of CD8+ T cells in alopecia areata. General study results and limits: Tissue-resident alphabeta T cells belonging to normal skin likewise get sequenced within scalp specimens.

V was shortened by 3 bases and J by 0 bases, with 16 bases between the two germline ends. The CDR3 extends over 16 amino acids. The germline V gene has CDR1 SQVTM and CDR2 ANQGSEA. About this clone: Its antigen remains unknown.

Sequencing templates came from extracted RNA that was reverse transcribed into cDNA. Only in-frame clones appear in the TCRdb table, and some are missing; sequencing was by immunoSEQ multiplex PCR. Altogether 200,000 or so clones are present, nearly 60% being singletons, with the ten largest covering 5.5%. Noted treatment: oral pan-JAK inhibitor, 5-10 mg twice daily. This specimen consisted of CD4+ T cells sorted from blood, obtained at week 24, from a patient treated with tofacitinib. The rearrangement joins TRBV29-1 to TRBJ2-3; D is unclear. The TCR originated in a human donor with alopecia areata. This CDR3 reads CSVEGSRFGSTDTQYF. Written as DNA, the CDR3 is TGCAGCGTTGAGGGATCCCGGTTCGGCAGCACAGATACGCAGTATTTT.